This T cell receptor (beta chain) was sequenced in a study of blood T cell repertoires in COVID-19. Study-wide background: COVID-19 samples from acute and convalescent phases originated in the United States, Italy and Spain. Sources were T cells, B-cell-depleted T cells, or PBMCs; the material itself was cDNA or gDNA.

Original processing methods: Reference gene primer amplification yielded estimated nucleated cell counts. Some clones are missing from TCRdb's copy, which holds only in-frame ones; the method was immunoSEQ multiplex PCR. V, J and clone size derive from that table, while D and trimming were established from the DNA sequence. The data show around 100,000 clones, approximately 89% seen once. Trimming removed 1 base at V and 4 bases at J, with 5 bases between. There are 13 residues in the CDR3. Germline CDR1 reads LGHNA; CDR2 reads YNFKEQ. This clonotype was obtained from a man in his forties or fifties with acute or convalescent COVID-19. The source material was peripheral blood. The chain employs TRBV4-2 and TRBJ1-3, with D possibly TRBD1 on 5 matching bases. CDR3 DNA: TGTGCCAGCAGCCAAGGACAGGGAAACACCATATATTTT. Translating it yields CASSQGQGNTIYF.